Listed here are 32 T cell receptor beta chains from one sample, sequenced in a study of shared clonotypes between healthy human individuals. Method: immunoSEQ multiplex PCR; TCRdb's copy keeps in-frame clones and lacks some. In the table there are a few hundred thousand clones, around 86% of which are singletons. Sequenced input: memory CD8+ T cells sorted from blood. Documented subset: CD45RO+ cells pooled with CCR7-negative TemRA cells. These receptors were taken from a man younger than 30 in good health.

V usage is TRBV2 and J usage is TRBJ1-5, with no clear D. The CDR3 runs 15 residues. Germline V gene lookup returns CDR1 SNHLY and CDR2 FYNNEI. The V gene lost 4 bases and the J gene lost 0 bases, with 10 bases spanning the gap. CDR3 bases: TGTGCCAGCAGTGCCTCAGAGGTTAGCAATCAGCCCCAGCATTTT. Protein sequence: CASSASEVSNQPQHF.

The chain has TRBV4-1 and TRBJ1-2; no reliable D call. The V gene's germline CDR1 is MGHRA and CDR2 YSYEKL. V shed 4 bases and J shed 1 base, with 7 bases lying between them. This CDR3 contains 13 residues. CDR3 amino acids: CASSPSLNYGYTF. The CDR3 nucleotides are TGCGCCAGCAGCCCCAGCCTTAACTATGGCTACACCTTC.

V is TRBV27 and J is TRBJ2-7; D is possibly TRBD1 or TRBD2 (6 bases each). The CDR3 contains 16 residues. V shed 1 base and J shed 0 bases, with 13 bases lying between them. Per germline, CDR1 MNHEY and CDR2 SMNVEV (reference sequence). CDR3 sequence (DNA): TGTGCCAGCAGTTTATTGGCGGGGACAAGCTCCTACGAGCAGTACTTC. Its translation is CASSLLAGTSSYEQYF.

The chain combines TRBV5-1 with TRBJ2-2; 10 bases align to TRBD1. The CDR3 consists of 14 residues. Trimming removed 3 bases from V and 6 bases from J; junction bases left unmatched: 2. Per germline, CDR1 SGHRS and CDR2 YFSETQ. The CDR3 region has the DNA TGCGCCAGCAGCTCAGGGACAGGGGCCGGGGAGCTGTTTTTT. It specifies CASSSGTGAGELFF.

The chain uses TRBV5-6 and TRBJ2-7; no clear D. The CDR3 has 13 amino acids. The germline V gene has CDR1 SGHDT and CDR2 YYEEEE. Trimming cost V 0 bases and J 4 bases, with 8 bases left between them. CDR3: CASSLESFYEQYF. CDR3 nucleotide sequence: TGTGCCAGCAGCTTGGAATCGTTTTACGAGCAGTACTTC.

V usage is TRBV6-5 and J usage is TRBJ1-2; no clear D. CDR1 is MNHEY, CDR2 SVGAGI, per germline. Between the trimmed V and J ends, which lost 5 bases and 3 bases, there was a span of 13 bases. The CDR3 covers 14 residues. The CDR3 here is CASSLRPDHYGYTF. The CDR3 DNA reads TGTGCCAGCAGTCTACGGCCAGATCACTATGGCTACACCTTC.

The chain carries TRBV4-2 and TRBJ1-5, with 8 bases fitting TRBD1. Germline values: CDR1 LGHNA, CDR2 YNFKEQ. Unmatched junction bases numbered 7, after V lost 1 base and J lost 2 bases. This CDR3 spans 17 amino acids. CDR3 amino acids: CASSQADRGYGNQPQHF. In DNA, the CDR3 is TGTGCCAGCAGCCAAGCCGACAGGGGATATGGCAATCAGCCCCAGCATTTT.

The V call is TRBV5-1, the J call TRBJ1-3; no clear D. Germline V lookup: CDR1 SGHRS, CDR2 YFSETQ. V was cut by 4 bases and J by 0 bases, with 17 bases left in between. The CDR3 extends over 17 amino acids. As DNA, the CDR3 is TGCGCCAGCAGCCCTGGAGGAGTCCCGATCTCTGGAAACACCATATATTTT. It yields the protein CASSPGGVPISGNTIYF.

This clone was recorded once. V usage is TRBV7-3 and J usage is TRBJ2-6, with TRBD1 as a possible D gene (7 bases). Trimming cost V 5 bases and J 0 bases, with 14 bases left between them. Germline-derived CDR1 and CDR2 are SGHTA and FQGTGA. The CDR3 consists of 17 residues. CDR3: CASSAGQLHSGANVLTF. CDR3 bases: TGTGCCAGCAGCGCGGGACAGCTTCACTCTGGGGCCAACGTCCTGACTTTC. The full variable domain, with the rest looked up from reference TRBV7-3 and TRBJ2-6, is GAGVSQTPSNKVTEKGKYVELRCDPISGHTALYWYRQSLGQGPEFLIYFQGTGAADDSGLPNDRFFAVRPEGSVSTLKIQRTERGDSAVYLCASSAGQLHSGANVLTFGAGSRLTVL.

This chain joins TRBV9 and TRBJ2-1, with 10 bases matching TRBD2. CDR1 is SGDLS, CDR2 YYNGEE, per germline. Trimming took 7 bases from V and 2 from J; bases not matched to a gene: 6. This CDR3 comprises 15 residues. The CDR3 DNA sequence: TGTGCCAGCGCGGGCACTAGCGGGGCCTACAATGAGCAGTTCTTC. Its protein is CASAGTSGAYNEQFF. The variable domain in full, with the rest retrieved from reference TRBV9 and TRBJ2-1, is DSGVTQTPKHLITATGQRVTLRCSPRSGDLSVYWYQQSLDQGLQFLIQYYNGEERAKGNILERFSAQQFPDLHSELNLSSLELGDSALYFCASAGTSGAYNEQFFGPGTRLTVL.

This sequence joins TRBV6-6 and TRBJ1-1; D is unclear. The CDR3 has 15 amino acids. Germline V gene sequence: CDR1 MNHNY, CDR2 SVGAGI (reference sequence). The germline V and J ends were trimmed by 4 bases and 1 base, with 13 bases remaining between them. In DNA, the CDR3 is TGTGCCAGCAGTTTGAGAGTCTACGGGAACACTGAAGCTTTCTTT. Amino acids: CASSLRVYGNTEAFF.

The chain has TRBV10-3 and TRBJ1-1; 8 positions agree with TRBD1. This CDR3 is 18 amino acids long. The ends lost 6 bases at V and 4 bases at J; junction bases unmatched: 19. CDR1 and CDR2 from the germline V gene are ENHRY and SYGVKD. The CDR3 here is CAISPDPLGQGASTEAFF. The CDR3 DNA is TGTGCCATCAGCCCGGACCCATTAGGGCAGGGGGCGAGCACTGAAGCTTTCTTT.

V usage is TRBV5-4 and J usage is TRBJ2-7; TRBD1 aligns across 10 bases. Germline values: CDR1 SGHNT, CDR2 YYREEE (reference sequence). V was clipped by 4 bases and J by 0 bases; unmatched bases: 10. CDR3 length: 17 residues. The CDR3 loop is CASSVTGTGAFSYEQYF. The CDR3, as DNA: TGTGCCAGCAGCGTGACCGGGACAGGGGCTTTCTCCTACGAGCAGTACTTC.

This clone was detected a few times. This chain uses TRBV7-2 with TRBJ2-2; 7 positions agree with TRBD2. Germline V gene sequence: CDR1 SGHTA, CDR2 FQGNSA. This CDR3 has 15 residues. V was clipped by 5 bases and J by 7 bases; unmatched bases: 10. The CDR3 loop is CASSPYGLGVGELFF. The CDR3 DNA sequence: TGTGCCAGCAGCCCCTACGGACTAGGGGTCGGGGAGCTGTTTTTT.

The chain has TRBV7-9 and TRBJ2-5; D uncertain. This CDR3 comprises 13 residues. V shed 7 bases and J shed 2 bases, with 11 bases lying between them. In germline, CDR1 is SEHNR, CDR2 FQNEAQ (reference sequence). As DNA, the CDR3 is TGTGCCAGCACCTGGGGATTTCAAGAGACCCAGTACTTC. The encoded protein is CASTWGFQETQYF.

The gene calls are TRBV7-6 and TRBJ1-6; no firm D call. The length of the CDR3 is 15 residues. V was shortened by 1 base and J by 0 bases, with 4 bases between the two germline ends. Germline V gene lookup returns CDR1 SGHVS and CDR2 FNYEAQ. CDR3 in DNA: TGTGCCAGCAGCTTAGGTGCCTCCTATAATTCACCCCTCCACTTT. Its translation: CASSLGASYNSPLHF.

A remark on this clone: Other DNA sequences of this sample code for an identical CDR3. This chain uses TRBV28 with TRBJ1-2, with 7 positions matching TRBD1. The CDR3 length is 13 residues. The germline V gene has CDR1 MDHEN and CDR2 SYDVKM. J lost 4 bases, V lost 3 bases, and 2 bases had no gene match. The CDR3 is CASSFRTGYGYTF. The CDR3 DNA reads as TGTGCCAGCAGTTTCAGGACAGGCTATGGCTACACCTTC.

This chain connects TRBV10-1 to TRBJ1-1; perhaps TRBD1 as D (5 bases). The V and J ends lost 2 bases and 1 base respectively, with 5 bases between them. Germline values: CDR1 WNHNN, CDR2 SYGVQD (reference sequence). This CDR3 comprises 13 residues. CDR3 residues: CASSETGNTEAFF. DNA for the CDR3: TGCGCCAGCAGTGAGACAGGGAACACTGAAGCTTTCTTT.

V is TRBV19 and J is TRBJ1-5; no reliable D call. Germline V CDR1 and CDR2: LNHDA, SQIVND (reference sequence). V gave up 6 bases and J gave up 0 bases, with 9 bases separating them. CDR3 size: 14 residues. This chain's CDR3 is CASRVGNSNQPQHF. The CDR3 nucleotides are TGTGCCAGTAGGGTCGGGAATAGCAATCAGCCCCAGCATTTT.

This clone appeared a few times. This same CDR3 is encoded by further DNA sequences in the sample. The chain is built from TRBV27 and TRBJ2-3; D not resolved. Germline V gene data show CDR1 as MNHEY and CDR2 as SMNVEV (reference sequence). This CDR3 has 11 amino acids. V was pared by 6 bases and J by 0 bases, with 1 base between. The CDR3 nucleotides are TGTGCCAGCAGGAGCACAGATACGCAGTATTTT. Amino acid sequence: CASRSTDTQYF.

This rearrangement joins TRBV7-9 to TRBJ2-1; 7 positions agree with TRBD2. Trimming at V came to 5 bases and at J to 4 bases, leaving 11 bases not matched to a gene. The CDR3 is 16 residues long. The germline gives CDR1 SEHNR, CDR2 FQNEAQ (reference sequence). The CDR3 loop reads CASSPRLAVPYNEQFF. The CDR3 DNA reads TGTGCCAGCAGCCCCCGCCTAGCGGTCCCATACAATGAGCAGTTCTTC.

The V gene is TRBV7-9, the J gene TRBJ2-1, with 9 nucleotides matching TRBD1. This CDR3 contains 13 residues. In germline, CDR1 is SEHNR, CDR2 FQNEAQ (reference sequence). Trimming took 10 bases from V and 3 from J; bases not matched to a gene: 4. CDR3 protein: CATAGQGYNEQFF. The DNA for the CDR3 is TGTGCCACCGCGGGACAGGGCTACAATGAGCAGTTCTTC.

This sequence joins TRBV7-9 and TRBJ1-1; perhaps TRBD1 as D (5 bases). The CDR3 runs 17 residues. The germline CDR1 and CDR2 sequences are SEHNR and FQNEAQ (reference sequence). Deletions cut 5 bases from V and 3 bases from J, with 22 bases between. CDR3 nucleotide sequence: TGTGCCAGCAGCCCAACGGTGGCAGGCGGGGGGTACACTGAAGCTTTCTTT. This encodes CASSPTVAGGGYTEAFF.

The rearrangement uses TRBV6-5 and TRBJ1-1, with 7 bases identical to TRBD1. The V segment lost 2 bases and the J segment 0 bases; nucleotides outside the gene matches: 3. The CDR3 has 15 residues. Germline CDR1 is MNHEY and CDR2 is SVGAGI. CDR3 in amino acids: CASSYLTGMNTEAFF. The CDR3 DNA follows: TGTGCCAGCAGTTACCTGACAGGGATGAACACTGAAGCTTTCTTT.

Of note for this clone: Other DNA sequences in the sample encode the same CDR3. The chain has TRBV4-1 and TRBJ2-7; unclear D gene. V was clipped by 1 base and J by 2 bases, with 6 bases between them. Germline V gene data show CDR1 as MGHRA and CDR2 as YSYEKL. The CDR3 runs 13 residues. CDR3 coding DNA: TGCGCCAGCAGCCAAGGGCAGGCCTACGAGCAGTACTTC. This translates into CASSQGQAYEQYF.

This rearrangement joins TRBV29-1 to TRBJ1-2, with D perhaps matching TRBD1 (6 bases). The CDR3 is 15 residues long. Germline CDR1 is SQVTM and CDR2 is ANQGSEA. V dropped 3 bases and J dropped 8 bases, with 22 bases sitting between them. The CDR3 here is CSVEGGGGPTGGYTF. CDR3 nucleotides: TGCAGCGTTGAGGGAGGGGGGGGCCCGACGGGCGGCTACACCTTC. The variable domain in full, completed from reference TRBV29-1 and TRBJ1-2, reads SAVISQKPSRDICQRGTSLTIQCQVDSQVTMMFWYRQQPGQSLTLIATANQGSEATYESGFVIDKFPISRPNLTFSTLTVSNMSPEDSSIYLCSVEGGGGPTGGYTFGSGTRLTVV.

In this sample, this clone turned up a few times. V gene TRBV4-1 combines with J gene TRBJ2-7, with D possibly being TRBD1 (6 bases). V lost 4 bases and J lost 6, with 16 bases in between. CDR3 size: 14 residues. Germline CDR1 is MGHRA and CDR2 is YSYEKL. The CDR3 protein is CASSPLQGVGEQYF. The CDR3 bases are TGCGCCAGCAGCCCGCTACAGGGAGTTGGCGAGCAGTACTTC.

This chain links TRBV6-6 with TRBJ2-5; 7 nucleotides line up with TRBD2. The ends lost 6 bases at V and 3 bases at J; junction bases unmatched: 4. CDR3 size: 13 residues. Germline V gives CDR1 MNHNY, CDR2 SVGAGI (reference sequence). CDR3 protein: CASSDLAEETQYF. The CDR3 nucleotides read TGTGCCAGCAGCGACCTAGCGGAAGAGACCCAGTACTTC.

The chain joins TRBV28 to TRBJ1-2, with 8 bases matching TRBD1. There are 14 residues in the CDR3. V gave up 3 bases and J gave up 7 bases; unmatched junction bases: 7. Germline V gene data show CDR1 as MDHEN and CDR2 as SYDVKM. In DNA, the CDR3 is TGTGCCAGCAGTTTGCATCCGGACAGGGCTGGCTACACCTTC. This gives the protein CASSLHPDRAGYTF.

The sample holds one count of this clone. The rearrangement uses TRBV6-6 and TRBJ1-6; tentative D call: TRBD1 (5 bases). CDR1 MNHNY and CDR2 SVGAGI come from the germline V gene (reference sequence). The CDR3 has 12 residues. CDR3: CAAGPPNSPLHF. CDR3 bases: TGTGCAGCGGGACCGCCGAATTCACCCCTCCACTTT.

CDR3 nucleotide sequence: TGTGCCATCAGGGCAGATGACAGCGCCCGGGGCTACACCTTC. Translating gives CAIRADDSARGYTF. This sequence joins TRBV10-3 and TRBJ1-2; D might be TRBD1 (5 bases). From germline, CDR1 is ENHRY and CDR2 SYGVKD. The length of the CDR3 is 14 residues. V gave up 6 bases and J gave up 8 bases, with 19 bases separating them.

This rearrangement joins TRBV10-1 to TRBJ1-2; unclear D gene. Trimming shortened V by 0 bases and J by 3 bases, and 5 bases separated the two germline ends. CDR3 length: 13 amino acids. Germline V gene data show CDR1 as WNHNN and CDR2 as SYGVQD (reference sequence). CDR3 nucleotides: TGCGCCAGCAGTGAGTCAAGAGACTATGGCTACACCTTC. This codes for CASSESRDYGYTF.